This T cell receptor (beta chain) was sequenced in a study of T cell responses to AZD1222 COVID-19 vaccine. Notes on the study in general: Elevations in Spike-specific TCR breadth and depth followed administration of two AZD1222 doses. It should be noted that donors were predominantly white British and more often female, and clonal diversity was possibly underestimated. Baseline testing showed seropositivity in only six AZD1222 recipients.

Method: immunoSEQ multiplex PCR; TCRdb's copy keeps in-frame clones and lacks some. The table includes about 110,000 clones, about 90% detected once. A note on this clone: Its cognate antigen is unknown.

The ends lost 0 bases at V and 6 bases at J; junction bases unmatched: 2. The CDR3 extends over 14 amino acids. Germline CDR1 reads SGHRS; CDR2 reads YFSETQ. Sequencing was performed on peripheral blood, taken 28 days after the second AZD1222 dose. The sequence was obtained from an adult who received the AZD1222 COVID-19 vaccine. J is TRBJ1-5 and V is TRBV5-1; 8 bases line up with TRBD1. The CDR3 DNA is TGCGCCAGCAGCTTGGCAGGGGGCGGTCAGCCCCAGCATTTT. Encoded protein: CASSLAGGGQPQHF.